The 19 T cell receptor beta chains given below trace back to one sample, sequenced in a study of blood T cell repertoires in COVID-19 (dated by TCRdb to about 2020). The library was obtained by the immunoSEQ multiplex PCR assay. What TCRdb holds here is the immuneACCESS table cut down to in-frame rearrangements. Part of the clones is not present; checked against another copy, under half of the missing clones reflect an unresolved V gene, and the others are unexplained. This sample gives about 330,000 clones in total; more than 85% of them show up just once. The ten largest make up roughly 20% of the sample. Specimen: PBMCs or T cells enriched from blood (not recorded which). Receptor source: a woman aged 30 to 39 who had recovered from COVID-19.

CDR3 residues: CASSYRGSIFYEQYF. CDR3 in DNA: TGTGCCAGTTCATACAGGGGATCTATTTTCTACGAGCAGTACTTC. The chain is built from TRBV19 and TRBJ2-7, with 7 bases that match TRBD1. After removal of 8 bases from V and 3 bases from J, the junction contained 13 bases not matched to a gene. CDR3 length: 15 amino acids. In germline, CDR1 is LNHDA, CDR2 SQIVND (reference sequence).

The chain uses TRBV12-3 or TRBV12-4 and TRBJ2-5; no reliable D call. The CDR3 spans 13 residues. V was cut by 4 bases and J by 7 bases, with 13 bases left in between. For the CDR3, the DNA is TGTGCCAGCAGTTCCTCGGCGCCGGGGACCCAGTACTTC. This translates into CASSSSAPGTQYF.

This clone appeared once. The V call is TRBV4-3, the J call TRBJ1-5, with 9 bases matching TRBD1. CDR1 is LGHNA and CDR2 is YSLEER in the germline V gene. The CDR3 sequence is 13 residues long. Losses at the gene ends were 4 bases for V and 6 bases for J; bases not matched to a gene: 1. CDR3 bases: TGCGCCAGCAGCCGGGACAGGGCTCAGCCCCAGCATTTT. As protein: CASSRDRAQPQHF.

Here the CDR3 reads CASSPGDISNQPQHF. CDR3 nucleotide sequence: TGTGCCAGCTCACCCGGGGACATCAGCAATCAGCCCCAGCATTTT. The chain carries TRBV18 and TRBJ1-5; tentatively, D is TRBD1 (6 bases). The CDR3 sequence is 15 residues long. The germline CDR1 and CDR2 sequences are KGHSH and LQKENI. Trimming removed 3 bases from V and 1 base from J, with 10 bases in between.

This clone appeared a single time. The rearrangement uses TRBV18 and TRBJ2-7; 8 positions agree with TRBD1. This CDR3 is 15 amino acids long. Germline values: CDR1 KGHSH, CDR2 LQKENI. After removal of 4 bases from V and 0 bases from J, the junction contained 5 bases not matched to a gene. CDR3 sequence reads: CASSLGQVFSYEQYF. The CDR3 coding sequence is TGTGCCAGCTCACTGGGACAGGTGTTCTCCTACGAGCAGTACTTC.

J is TRBJ2-5 and V is TRBV11-3; 7 positions agree with TRBD2. Losses at the gene ends were 1 base for V and 5 bases for J; bases not matched to a gene: 4. Germline lookup yields CDR1 SGHNT and CDR2 YENEEA. This CDR3 is built from 14 residues. CDR3 protein: CASSLAWGGETQYF. CDR3 bases: TGTGCCAGCAGCTTAGCATGGGGAGGGGAGACCCAGTACTTC.

This chain connects TRBV9 to TRBJ2-5; 11 bases map to TRBD2. With 3 bases clipped from V and 1 base from J, the junction kept 5 bases outside the gene matches. From germline, CDR1 is SGDLS and CDR2 YYNGEE. CDR3 length: 16 amino acids. As DNA, the CDR3 is TGTGCCAGCAGCGCCTTTAGCGGGGGGGTCCAAGAGACCCAGTACTTC. Its translation is CASSAFSGGVQETQYF. The full variable domain, rest sourced from reference TRBV9 and TRBJ2-5, is DSGVTQTPKHLITATGQRVTLRCSPRSGDLSVYWYQQSLDQGLQFLIQYYNGEERAKGNILERFSAQQFPDLHSELNLSSLELGDSALYFCASSAFSGGVQETQYFGPGTRLLVL.

This chain joins TRBV2 and TRBJ1-3, with D hard to call. Per germline, CDR1 SNHLY and CDR2 FYNNEI. The CDR3 has 13 amino acids. V lost 7 bases to trimming and J lost 6 bases, with 13 bases between them. CDR3: CASTRRPENTIYF. DNA for the CDR3: TGTGCCAGCACCCGGCGGCCCGAAAACACCATATATTTT.

CDR3 residues: CASSIDGTSYQPQHF. DNA of the CDR3: TGTGCCAGTAGTATAGATGGGACATCGTATCAGCCCCAGCATTTT. The rearrangement uses TRBV19 and TRBJ1-5; D may be TRBD1 (6 bases). From germline, CDR1 is LNHDA and CDR2 SQIVND (reference sequence). The CDR3 has 15 residues. V was shortened by 0 bases and J by 5 bases, with 11 bases between the two germline ends.

V and J are TRBV15 and TRBJ1-1, with a possible D match to TRBD1 (6 bases). This CDR3 has 16 residues. Trimming shortened V by 0 bases and J by 2 bases, and 13 bases separated the two germline ends. Germline loops: CDR1 LNHNV, CDR2 YYDKDF (reference sequence). The CDR3 loop is CATSRDRGHLNTEAFF. As DNA, the CDR3 is TGTGCCACCAGCAGAGATCGGGGACACCTAAACACTGAAGCTTTCTTT.

The J gene is TRBJ1-2, the V gene TRBV10-3, with a tentative D call TRBD1 (5 bases). The V gene lost 2 bases and the J gene lost 0 bases, with 13 bases spanning the gap. This CDR3 has 16 amino acids. Germline CDR1 and CDR2: ENHRY and SYGVKD. The CDR3, as DNA: TGTGCCATCAGTGAGGTAGGGGCGGACGCTAACTATGGCTACACCTTC. Translated: CAISEVGADANYGYTF.

The chain employs TRBV29-1 and TRBJ1-2; D not certain. Germline loops: CDR1 SQVTM, CDR2 ANQGSEA. The V gene lost 0 bases and the J gene lost 8 bases, with 13 bases spanning the gap. CDR3 length: 13 amino acids. The CDR3 nucleotides are TGCAGCGTTGAAGAATTCACCCTACGAGGCTACACCTTC. As protein: CSVEEFTLRGYTF.

This chain uses TRBV19 with TRBJ2-7; weak D call: TRBD1 (5 bases). V shed 5 bases and J shed 0 bases, with 14 bases lying between them. This CDR3 is built from 15 residues. CDR1 and CDR2 from the germline V gene are LNHDA and SQIVND (reference sequence). The CDR3 DNA reads TGTGCCAGTAGTCTGACAGACAGCTCCTCCTACGAGCAGTACTTC. This translates into CASSLTDSSSYEQYF.

J is TRBJ1-2 and V is TRBV18; maybe TRBD1 (5 bases). The CDR3 has 13 residues. Deletions cut 4 bases from V and 8 bases from J, with 14 bases between. CDR1 KGHSH and CDR2 LQKENI come from the germline V gene. As DNA, the CDR3 is TGTGCCAGCTCACGACGCAGGGAGGAAGGCTACACCTTC. It yields the protein CASSRRREEGYTF. Based on the CDR3 plus reference TRBV18 and TRBJ1-2, the full variable domain is NAGVMQNPRHLVRRRGQEARLRCSPMKGHSHVYWYRQLPEEGLKFMVYLQKENIIDESGMPKERFSAEFPKEGPSILRIQQVVRGDSAAYFCASSRRREEGYTFGSGTRLTVV.

The rearrangement joins TRBV27 to TRBJ1-5, with D uncertain. CDR1 MNHEY and CDR2 SMNVEV come from the germline V gene (reference sequence). The CDR3 loop spans 13 amino acids. Deletions cut 3 bases from V and 3 bases from J, with 6 bases between. CDR3 DNA: TGTGCCAGCAGTTTTAGTAACAATCAGCCCCAGCATTTT. It encodes CASSFSNNQPQHF.

J is TRBJ2-1 and V is TRBV27; tentative D call: TRBD2 (6 bases). Germline V gene sequence: CDR1 MNHEY, CDR2 SMNVEV (reference sequence). The V gene lost 1 base and the J gene lost 5 bases, with 15 bases spanning the gap. The CDR3 loop spans 16 amino acids. CDR3 coding DNA: TGTGCCAGCAGTTTATTCGGGGGACTCCGAAACAATGAGCAGTTCTTC. This gives the protein CASSLFGGLRNNEQFF.

The rearrangement links TRBV4-3 to TRBJ2-1, with 8 bases identical to TRBD1. The CDR3 contains 15 residues. CDR1 LGHNA and CDR2 YSLEER come from the germline V gene. J gave up 0 bases and V 4 bases, and 2 bases lay outside the gene matches. CDR3 in DNA: TGCGCCAGCAGCCGAACAGGGGGCTCCTACAATGAGCAGTTCTTC. It translates to CASSRTGGSYNEQFF.

The V call is TRBV6-2 or TRBV6-3, the J call TRBJ2-7; TRBD2 aligns across 8 bases. Trimming removed 5 bases from V and 5 bases from J; junction bases left unmatched: 11. The CDR3 totals 15 residues. From germline, CDR1 is MNHEY and CDR2 SVGEGT. The CDR3 bases are TGTGCCAGCAGTCGATCGGGGACTAGGAGGCACGAGCAGTACTTC. Translating gives CASSRSGTRRHEQYF.

The rearrangement uses TRBV4-3 and TRBJ1-2, with D perhaps matching TRBD1 (5 bases). Trimming removed 0 bases from V and 8 bases from J, with 10 bases in between. Germline loops: CDR1 LGHNA, CDR2 YSLEER. This CDR3 contains 13 residues. CDR3 DNA sequence: TGCGCCAGCAGCCAAGAGGGGCCTAGGGGCTACACCTTC. Its translation is CASSQEGPRGYTF.